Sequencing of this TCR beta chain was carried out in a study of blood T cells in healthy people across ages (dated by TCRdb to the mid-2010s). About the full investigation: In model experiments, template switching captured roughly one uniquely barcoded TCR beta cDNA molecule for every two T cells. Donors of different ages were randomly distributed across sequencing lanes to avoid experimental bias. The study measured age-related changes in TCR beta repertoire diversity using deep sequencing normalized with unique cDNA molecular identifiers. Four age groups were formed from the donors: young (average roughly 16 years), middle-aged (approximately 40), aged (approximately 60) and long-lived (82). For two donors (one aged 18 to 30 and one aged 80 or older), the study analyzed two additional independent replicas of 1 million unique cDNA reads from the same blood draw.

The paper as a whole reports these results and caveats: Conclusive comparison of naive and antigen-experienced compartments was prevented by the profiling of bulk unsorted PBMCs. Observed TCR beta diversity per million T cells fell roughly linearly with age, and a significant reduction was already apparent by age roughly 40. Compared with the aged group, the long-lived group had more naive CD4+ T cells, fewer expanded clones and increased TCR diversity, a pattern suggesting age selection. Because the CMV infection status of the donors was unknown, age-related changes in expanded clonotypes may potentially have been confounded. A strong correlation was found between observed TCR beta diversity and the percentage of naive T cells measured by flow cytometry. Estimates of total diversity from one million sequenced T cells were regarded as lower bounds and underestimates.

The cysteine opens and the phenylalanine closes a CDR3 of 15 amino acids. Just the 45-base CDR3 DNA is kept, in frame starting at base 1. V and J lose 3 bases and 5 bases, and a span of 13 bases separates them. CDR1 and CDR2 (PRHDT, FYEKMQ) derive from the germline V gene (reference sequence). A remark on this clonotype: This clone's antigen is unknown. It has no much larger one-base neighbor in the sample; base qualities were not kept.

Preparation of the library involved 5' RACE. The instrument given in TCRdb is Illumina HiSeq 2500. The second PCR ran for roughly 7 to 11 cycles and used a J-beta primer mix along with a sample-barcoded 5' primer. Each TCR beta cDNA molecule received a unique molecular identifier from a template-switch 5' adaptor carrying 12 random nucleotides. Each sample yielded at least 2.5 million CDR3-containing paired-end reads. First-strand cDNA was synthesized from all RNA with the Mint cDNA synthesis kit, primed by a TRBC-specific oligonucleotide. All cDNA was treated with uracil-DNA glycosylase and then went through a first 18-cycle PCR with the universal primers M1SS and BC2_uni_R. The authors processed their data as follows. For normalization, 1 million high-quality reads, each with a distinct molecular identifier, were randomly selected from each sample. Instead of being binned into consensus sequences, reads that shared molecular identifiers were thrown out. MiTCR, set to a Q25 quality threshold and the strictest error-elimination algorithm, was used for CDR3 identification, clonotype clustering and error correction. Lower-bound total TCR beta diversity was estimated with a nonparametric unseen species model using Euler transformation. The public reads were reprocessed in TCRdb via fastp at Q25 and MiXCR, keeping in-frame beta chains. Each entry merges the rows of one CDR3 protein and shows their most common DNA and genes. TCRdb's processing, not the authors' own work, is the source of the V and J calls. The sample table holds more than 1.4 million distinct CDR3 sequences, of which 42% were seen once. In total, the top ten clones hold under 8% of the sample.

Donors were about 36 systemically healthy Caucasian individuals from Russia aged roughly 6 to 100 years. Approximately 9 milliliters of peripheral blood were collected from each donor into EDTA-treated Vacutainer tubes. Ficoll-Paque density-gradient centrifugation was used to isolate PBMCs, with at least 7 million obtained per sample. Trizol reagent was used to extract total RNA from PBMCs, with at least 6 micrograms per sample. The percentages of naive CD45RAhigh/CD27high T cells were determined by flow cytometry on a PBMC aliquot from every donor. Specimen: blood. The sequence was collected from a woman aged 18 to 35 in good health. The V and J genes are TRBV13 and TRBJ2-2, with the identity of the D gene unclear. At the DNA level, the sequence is TGTGCCAGCAGCTTGGGCAGGCGTGGAACCGGGGAGCTGTTTTTT. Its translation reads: CASSLGRRGTGELFF.